This passage covers 15 T cell receptor beta chains from one sample sequenced in a study of identifying expanded T cells in peripheral blood. This table comes from immunoSEQ multiplex PCR, and its TCRdb copy is limited to in-frame clones, with some not included. The repertoire holds 90,000 to 100,000 clones, with around nine tenths as singletons. The sample was blood. These receptors were collected from a person aged 18-70 years in good health.

This chain connects TRBV9 to TRBJ1-3; no clear D. Trimming pared 0 bases from V and 0 bases from J, leaving 10 bases between. In germline, CDR1 is SGDLS, CDR2 YYNGEE. The CDR3 totals 16 residues. CDR3 nucleotides: TGTGCCAGCAGCGTAGCGCCAGACTACTCTGGAAACACCATATATTTT. Its protein is CASSVAPDYSGNTIYF. The full variable domain, rest sourced from reference TRBV9 and TRBJ1-3, is DSGVTQTPKHLITATGQRVTLRCSPRSGDLSVYWYQQSLDQGLQFLIQYYNGEERAKGNILERFSAQQFPDLHSELNLSSLELGDSALYFCASSVAPDYSGNTIYFGEGSWLTVV.

V gene TRBV5-6 combines with J gene TRBJ2-1; 10 bases map to TRBD2. Germline loops: CDR1 SGHDT, CDR2 YYEEEE. After removal of 3 bases from V and 4 bases from J, the junction contained 7 bases not matched to a gene. This CDR3 has 16 residues. This CDR3 reads CASSSTRTSGYNEQFF. The CDR3 DNA follows: TGTGCCAGCAGCTCGACGAGGACTAGCGGATACAATGAGCAGTTCTTC.

The CDR3 sequence is CASGLGSHQDEQFF. CDR3 sequence (DNA): TGTGCTAGTGGTTTGGGTAGTCATCAGGATGAGCAGTTCTTC. This chain uses TRBV12-5 with TRBJ2-1, with D unresolved. The V gene's germline CDR1 is LGHNT and CDR2 FRNRAP. The CDR3 has 14 amino acids. Trimming cost V 1 base and J 8 bases, with 12 bases left between them.

The genes are TRBV7-2 and TRBJ2-3; 7 bases are shared with TRBD2. From germline, CDR1 is SGHTA and CDR2 FQGNSA. Trimming took 5 bases from V and 4 from J; bases not matched to a gene: 6. The CDR3 runs to 14 residues. The CDR3 DNA reads as TGTGCCAGCAGCGGGAGGGCCAGCGCAGATACGCAGTATTTT. It codes for CASSGRASADTQYF. Variable domain in full (rest from reference TRBV7-2 and TRBJ2-3): GAGVSQSPSNKVTEKGKDVELRCDPISGHTALYWYRQSLGQGLEFLIYFQGNSAPDKSGLPSDRFSAERTGGSVSTLTIQRTQQEDSAVYLCASSGRASADTQYFGPGTRLTVL.

V gene TRBV2 combines with J gene TRBJ1-1; D is perhaps TRBD1 (5 bases). V shed 10 bases and J shed 4 bases, with 16 bases lying between them. Germline V CDR1 and CDR2: SNHLY, FYNNEI. The CDR3 spans 13 residues. The CDR3 spells CATMGPPTTEAFF. Here the CDR3 DNA reads TGTGCCACCATGGGACCCCCGACCACTGAAGCTTTCTTT.

V is TRBV18 and J is TRBJ2-1, with D possibly matching TRBD2 (5 bases). V dropped 6 bases and J dropped 1 base, with 10 bases sitting between them. In germline, CDR1 is KGHSH, CDR2 LQKENI. This CDR3 has 14 residues. DNA of the CDR3: TGTGCCAGCTCCCCCGCGGGTTCCTACAATGAGCAGTTCTTC. Its translation is CASSPAGSYNEQFF. The full variable domain, its missing parts supplied by reference TRBV18 and TRBJ2-1, is NAGVMQNPRHLVRRRGQEARLRCSPMKGHSHVYWYRQLPEEGLKFMVYLQKENIIDESGMPKERFSAEFPKEGPSILRIQQVVRGDSAAYFCASSPAGSYNEQFFGPGTRLTVL.

V usage is TRBV10-1 and J usage is TRBJ2-3; D gene uncertain. The CDR3 spans 12 residues. In germline, CDR1 is WNHNN, CDR2 SYGVQD (reference sequence). V was cut by 3 bases and J by 0 bases, with 1 base left in between. The CDR3 DNA follows: TGCGCCAGCAGTGACAGCACAGATACGCAGTATTTT. As protein: CASSDSTDTQYF.

The CDR3 is CASSIDPTTNYGYTF. In DNA, the CDR3 is TGTGCCAGTAGTATAGATCCGACAACTAACTATGGCTACACCTTC. The chain has TRBV19 and TRBJ1-2; D remains ambiguous. This CDR3 is 15 amino acids long. Germline lookup yields CDR1 LNHDA and CDR2 SQIVND (reference sequence). Trimming took off 0 bases at V and 0 bases at J, with 8 bases between the two ends.

This chain uses TRBV11-2 with TRBJ1-6, with 10 bases lining up with TRBD1. V trimming: 0 bases; J trimming: 5 bases; junction bases outside the gene matches: 13. The CDR3 loop spans 20 amino acids. The germline CDR1 and CDR2 sequences are SGHAT and FQNNGV. The CDR3 loop reads CASSLELGTGALRDNSPLHF. Written as DNA, the CDR3 is TGTGCCAGCAGCTTAGAACTGGGGACAGGGGCGCTTCGGGATAATTCACCCCTCCACTTT.

The V gene is TRBV27, the J gene TRBJ2-2; no clear D gene. Trimming took 8 bases from V and 4 from J, leaving 8 bases between them. The CDR3 is 12 residues long. Germline V gives CDR1 MNHEY, CDR2 SMNVEV (reference sequence). The CDR3 coding sequence is TGTGCCAGCGGGCCGGGCACCGGGGAGCTGTTTTTT. The encoded protein is CASGPGTGELFF.

This rearrangement joins TRBV18 to TRBJ2-7; D is possibly TRBD1 (6 bases). With 0 bases removed from V and 4 bases from J, the gap between germline ends came to 7 bases. The germline V gene encodes CDR1 KGHSH and CDR2 LQKENI. The CDR3 is 13 amino acids. Here the CDR3 reads CASSPPTGYEQYF. In DNA form, the CDR3 reads TGTGCCAGCTCACCACCCACAGGGTACGAGCAGTACTTC.

This clone was recorded a few times. The rearrangement uses TRBV4-1 and TRBJ1-2; D is ambiguous. This CDR3 has 13 amino acids. The germline V gene encodes CDR1 MGHRA and CDR2 YSYEKL. V was clipped by 2 bases and J by 2 bases, with 6 bases between them. The CDR3 region is CASSQLTNYGYTF. The CDR3 bases are TGCGCCAGCAGCCAATTAACCAACTATGGCTACACCTTC.

In this sample, this clone turned up once. The chain uses TRBV10-3 and TRBJ2-1; D may be TRBD1 (5 bases). In germline, CDR1 is ENHRY, CDR2 SYGVKD. CDR3 length: 12 amino acids. Trimming took 6 bases from V and 6 from J, leaving 9 bases between them. The CDR3 nucleotides read TGTGCCATCAGCGCGACAGTCAATGAGCAGTTCTTC. Protein product: CAISATVNEQFF.

This chain uses TRBV23-1 with TRBJ2-5; D is uncertain. TRBV23-1 is an ORF; its function is uncertain. The CDR3 is 14 amino acids. V lost 3 bases, J lost 0 bases, and 8 bases lay in between. CDR3 residues: CASSHELHQETQYF. Written as DNA, the CDR3 is TGCGCCAGCAGTCATGAACTACACCAAGAGACCCAGTACTTC.

The rearrangement links TRBV7-9 to TRBJ2-3; D is ambiguous. This CDR3 spans 12 amino acids. Germline CDR1 is SEHNR and CDR2 is FQNEAQ (reference sequence). V was cut by 5 bases and J by 4 bases, with 7 bases left in between. The CDR3 DNA reads TGTGCCAGCAGCCCCGGCGCAGATACGCAGTATTTT. Protein product: CASSPGADTQYF.